This is a list of T cell receptor beta chains from one sample in a study of molecular identifiers for immune sequencing clone quantification. From the PCR reads, TCRdb called clonotypes with MiXCR, one entry per CDR3 protein. The sample consists of over 300,000 distinct CDR3 sequences, 24% of them appearing once. The sample taken for sequencing was naive CD8+ T cells from blood, with Jurkat cell RNA spiked in. The source of these receptors is a human donor in good health. Some libraries in this study had Jurkat cell RNA spiked in. Each CDR3 is given with its conserved first and last residue. The D gene is left open where the match is weak. Not all rows give a size; the values are once, few, many and, for expanded clones, a class.

>TRBJ1-1|.|.|TRBV5-5
TGTGCCAGCAGCGGAGCCGGGACACCGAGCACTGAAGCTTTCTTT
CASSGAGTPSTEAFF
>TRBJ2-7|.|.|TRBV19
TGTGCCAGTAGTTTCCCCGGGCAGGAGCAGTACTTC
CASSFPGQEQYF
>TRBJ2-1|.|.|TRBV7-9
TGTGCCAGCAGCCCGGACAGCAGGAGCTACAATGAGCAGTTCTTC
CASSPDSRSYNEQFF
>TRBJ1-1|.|.|TRBV10-2
TGCGCCAGCAGTGAATCACAGGGTAGTACTGAAGCTTTCTTT
CASSESQGSTEAFF
>TRBJ2-5|.|.|TRBV15
TGTGCCACCAGCGCATCCGGGACTCAAGAGACCCAGTACTTC
CATSASGTQETQYF
>TRBJ2-5|many|TRBD2|TRBV5-3
TGTGCCAGAAGCTTCCCAGGACTAGCGGGGGGAGAAGCAGAGACCCAGTACTTC
CARSFPGLAGGEAETQYF
>TRBJ2-7|.|TRBD1|TRBV30
TGTGCCTGGGACCGGGACAGGTACGAGCAGTACTTC
CAWDRDRYEQYF
>TRBJ2-7|few|TRBD2|TRBV5-6
TGTGCCAGCACCCTAACGGGGTTTACTAGCGGGGCCTACGAGCAGTACTTC
CASTLTGFTSGAYEQYF
>TRBJ1-5|many|.|TRBV12-3/TRBV12-4
TGTGCCAGCAGTTTAGAGGGGGGTGGCAATCAGCCCCAGCATTTT
CASSLEGGGNQPQHF
>TRBJ1-1|many|.|TRBV29-1
TGCAGCGTTGAGGCGGAGGGGGGCTTGGCTGAAGCTTTCTTT
CSVEAEGGLAEAFF
>TRBJ2-5|.|TRBD1|TRBV28
TGTGCCAGCAGTCCTCCGGTTTGGGACAGGGGGATTGAGACCCAGTACTTC
CASSPPVWDRGIETQYF
>TRBJ1-5|many|.|TRBV12-3/TRBV12-4
TGTGCCAGCAGTTCATCCGCCAGGGGCAATCAGCCCCAGCATTTT
CASSSSARGNQPQHF
>TRBJ2-7|few|TRBD1|TRBV12-3/TRBV12-4
TGTGCCAGCAGTTCCACCGGGACAGAATGGTCCGAGCAGTACTTC
CASSSTGTEWSEQYF
>TRBJ2-4|many|.|TRBV28
TGTGCCAGCAGTTTCAGACTTTCGTTAGCCAAAAACATTCAGTACTTC
CASSFRLSLAKNIQYF
>TRBJ1-4|many|.|TRBV7-9
TGTGCCAGCAGCCCAAAACAGGGTGCAACTAATGAAAAACTGTTTTTT
CASSPKQGATNEKLFF
>TRBJ2-3|few|TRBD2|TRBV6-4
TGTGCCAGCAGACTAGCGGGGTACACAGATACGCAGTATTTT
CASRLAGYTDTQYF
>TRBJ2-2|.|TRBD1|TRBV12-3/TRBV12-4
TGTGCCAGCCAGGGGGAGAACACCGGGGAGCTGTTTTTT
CASQGENTGELFF
>TRBJ2-1|.|.|TRBV6-5
TGTGCCAGCAGCCCTAGCCCGTGGAACAATGAGCGGTTCTTC
CASSPSPWNNERFF
>TRBJ1-5|few|TRBD1|TRBV2
TGTGCCAGCACTAAAGGGACAGATAGCAATCAGCCCCAGCATTTT
CASTKGTDSNQPQHF
>TRBJ2-7|.|.|TRBV5-6
TGTGCCAGCAGCTTATGGGGGACTTCCTACGAGCAGTCCTTC
CASSLWGTSYEQSF
>TRBJ1-1|.|.|TRBV12-5
TGTGCTAGTGGTTTGGTACAGGGCTTGAGTGAAGCTTTCTTT
CASGLVQGLSEAFF
>TRBJ1-5|many|.|TRBV7-2
TGTGCCAGCAGCTTTCCAGGGGCAAATCAGCCCCAGCATTTT
CASSFPGANQPQHF
>TRBJ2-7|many|.|TRBV20-1
TGCAGCCCCAATTGGGGACGGGATGGTTCCTACGAGCAGTACTTC
CSPNWGRDGSYEQYF
>TRBJ2-3|many|.|TRBV6-6
TGTGCCAGCAGTTACCTCCCGAGGGAATCCACAGATACGCAGTATTTT
CASSYLPRESTDTQYF
>TRBJ1-2|many|.|TRBV2
TGTGCCAGCAGGGCGAGCGGGACGCTGAAATCTAACTATGGCTACACCTTC
CASRASGTLKSNYGYTF